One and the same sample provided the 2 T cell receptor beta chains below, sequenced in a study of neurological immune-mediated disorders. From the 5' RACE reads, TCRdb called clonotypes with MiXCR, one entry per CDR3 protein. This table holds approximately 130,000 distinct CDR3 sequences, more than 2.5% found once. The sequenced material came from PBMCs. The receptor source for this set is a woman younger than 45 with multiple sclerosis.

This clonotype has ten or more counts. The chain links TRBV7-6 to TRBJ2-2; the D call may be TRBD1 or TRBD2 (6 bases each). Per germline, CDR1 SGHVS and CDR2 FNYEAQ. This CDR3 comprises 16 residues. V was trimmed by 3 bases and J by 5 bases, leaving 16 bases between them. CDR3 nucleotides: TGTGCCAGCAGCTTGGGGGCTCCCGGAGGGACCGGGGAGCTGTTTTTT. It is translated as CASSLGAPGGTGELFF.

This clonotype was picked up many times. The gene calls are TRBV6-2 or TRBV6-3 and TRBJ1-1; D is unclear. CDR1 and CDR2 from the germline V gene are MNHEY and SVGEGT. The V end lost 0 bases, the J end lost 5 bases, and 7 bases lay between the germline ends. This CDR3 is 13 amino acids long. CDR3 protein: CASSYSGGTEAFF. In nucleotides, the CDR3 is TGTGCCAGCAGTTACTCGGGAGGGACTGAAGCTTTCTTT.